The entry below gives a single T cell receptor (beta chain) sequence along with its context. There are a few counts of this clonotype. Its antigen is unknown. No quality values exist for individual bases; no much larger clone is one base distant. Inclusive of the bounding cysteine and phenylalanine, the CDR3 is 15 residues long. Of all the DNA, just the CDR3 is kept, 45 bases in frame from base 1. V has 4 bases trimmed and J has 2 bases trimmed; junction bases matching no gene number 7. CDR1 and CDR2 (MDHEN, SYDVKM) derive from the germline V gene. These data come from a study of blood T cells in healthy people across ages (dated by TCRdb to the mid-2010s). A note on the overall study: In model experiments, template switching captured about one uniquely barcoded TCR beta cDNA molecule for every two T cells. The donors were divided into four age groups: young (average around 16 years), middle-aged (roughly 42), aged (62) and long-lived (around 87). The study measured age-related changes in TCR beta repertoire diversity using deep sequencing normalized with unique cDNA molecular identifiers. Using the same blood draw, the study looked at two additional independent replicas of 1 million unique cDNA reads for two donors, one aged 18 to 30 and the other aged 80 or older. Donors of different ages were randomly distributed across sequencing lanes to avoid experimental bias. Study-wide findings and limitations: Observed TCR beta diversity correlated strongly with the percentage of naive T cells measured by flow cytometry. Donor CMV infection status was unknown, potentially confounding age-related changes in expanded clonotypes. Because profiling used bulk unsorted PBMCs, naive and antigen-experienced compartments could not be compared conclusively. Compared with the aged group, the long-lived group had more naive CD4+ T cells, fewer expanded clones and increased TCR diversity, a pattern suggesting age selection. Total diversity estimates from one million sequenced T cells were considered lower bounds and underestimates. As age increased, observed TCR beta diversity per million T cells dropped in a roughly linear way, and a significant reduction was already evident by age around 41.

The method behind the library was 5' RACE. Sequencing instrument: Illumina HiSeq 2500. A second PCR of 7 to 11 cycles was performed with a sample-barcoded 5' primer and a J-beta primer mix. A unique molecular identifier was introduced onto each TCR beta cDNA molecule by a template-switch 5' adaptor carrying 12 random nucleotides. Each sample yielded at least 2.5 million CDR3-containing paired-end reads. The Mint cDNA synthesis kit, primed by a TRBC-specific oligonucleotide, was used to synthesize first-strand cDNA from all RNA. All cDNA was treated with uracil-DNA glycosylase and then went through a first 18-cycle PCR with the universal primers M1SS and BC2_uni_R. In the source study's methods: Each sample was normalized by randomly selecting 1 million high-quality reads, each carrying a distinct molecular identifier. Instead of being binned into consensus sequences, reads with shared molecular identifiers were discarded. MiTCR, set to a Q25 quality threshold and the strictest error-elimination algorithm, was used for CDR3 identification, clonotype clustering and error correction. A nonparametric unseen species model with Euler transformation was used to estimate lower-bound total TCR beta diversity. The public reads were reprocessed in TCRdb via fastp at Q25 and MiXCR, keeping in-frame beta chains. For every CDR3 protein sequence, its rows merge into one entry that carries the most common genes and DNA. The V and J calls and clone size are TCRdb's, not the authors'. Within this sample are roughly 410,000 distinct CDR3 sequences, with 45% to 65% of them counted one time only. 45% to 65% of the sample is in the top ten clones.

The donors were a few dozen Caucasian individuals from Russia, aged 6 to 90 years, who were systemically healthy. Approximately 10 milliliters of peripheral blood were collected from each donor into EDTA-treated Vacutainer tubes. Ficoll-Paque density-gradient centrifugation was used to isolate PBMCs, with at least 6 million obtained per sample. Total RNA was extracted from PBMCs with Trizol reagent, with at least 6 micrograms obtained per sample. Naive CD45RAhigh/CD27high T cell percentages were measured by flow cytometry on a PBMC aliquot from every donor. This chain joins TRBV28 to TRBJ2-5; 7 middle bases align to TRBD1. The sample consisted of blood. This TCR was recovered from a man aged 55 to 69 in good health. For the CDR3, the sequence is CASSSYGTAQETQYF. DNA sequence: TGTGCCAGCAGTTCCTATGGGACAGCTCAAGAGACCCAGTACTTC.